The clone carrying this TCR beta chain has a count of ten or more. Its antigen remains unknown. The CDR3 length is 13 residues. The trim removed 6 bases at V and 9 bases at J, leaving 7 bases unmatched. The sample is drawn from a study of T cells in Graves' hyperthyroidism and ophthalmopathy. Notes on the study in general: Blood shared most expanded thyroid clonotypes above 0.001.

RNA transcripts served as the template for amplifying TCR beta CDR3 regions. RT-PCR in the first round (using the HTBI primer set) targeted the TCR CDR3. TCRdb ran MiXCR on the multiplex PCR reads and lists one entry per CDR3 protein. The repertoire holds a few hundred thousand distinct CDR3 sequences, with about 16% as singletons. Fresh 10 ml peripheral blood yielded PBMCs. Sequencing was done on a sample of blood. This sequence was found in a woman aged 25 to 39 with Graves' ophthalmopathy. The J gene is TRBJ2-1, the V gene TRBV12-3 or TRBV12-4, with 8 bases that match TRBD1. The CDR3 nucleotides read TGTGCCAGCAGCTGGACAGGGAAGGGTGAGCAGTTCTTC. Protein sequence: CASSWTGKGEQFF.